Listed below are T cell receptor beta chains from one sample, sequenced in a study of shared clonotypes between healthy human individuals. Profiling relied on immunoSEQ multiplex PCR, and the TCRdb table lists in-frame clones only, not all of them. The repertoire has under 600,000 clones, approximately 95% of them found once; the top ten carry 0.064%. The specimen sequenced was naive CD4+ T cells sorted from blood. These TCRs come from a young woman in good health. Both conserved end residues are part of each CDR3. The D gene is left open where the match is weak. Part of the rows lack a size; the others show once, few, many or a class for expanded clones.

v_gene,j_gene,d_gene,len,abundance,CDR3nt,CDR3aa
TRBV27,TRBJ2-7,.,15,once,TGTGCCAGCAGTTTATTCGGCAGGGGTCGATACGAGCAGTACTTC,CASSLFGRGRYEQYF
TRBV6-5,TRBJ2-7,.,16,.,TGTGCCAGCAGTTACTCGACTTCTGGGGGGCAGGGCGAGCAGTACTTC,CASSYSTSGGQGEQYF
TRBV29-1,TRBJ2-7,TRBD2,14,.,TGCAGCGTGGCCGGCAGGCGGGAGGGTTACGAGCAGTACTTC,CSVAGRREGYEQYF
TRBV4-1,TRBJ2-7,.,16,.,TGCGCCAGCAGCCAAGCTGATAGCGGAGGCCCCTACGAGCAGTACTTC,CASSQADSGGPYEQYF
TRBV10-3,TRBJ1-4,.,13,.,TGTGCCATCAGTATGACGGGTAATGAAAAACTGTTTTTT,CAISMTGNEKLFF
TRBV13,TRBJ1-1,.,14,.,TGTGCCAGCAGCTTACCCCCGATGAACACTGAAGCTTTCTTT,CASSLPPMNTEAFF
TRBV6-5,TRBJ2-5,.,15,.,TGTGCCAGCAGGTCCGGGCATGCACCCCAAGAGACCCAGTACTTC,CASRSGHAPQETQYF
TRBV5-4,TRBJ2-7,.,13,once,TGTGCCAGCAGCTCCCTCCCTGGCTACGAGCAGTACTTC,CASSSLPGYEQYF
TRBV7-6,TRBJ2-3,.,16,once,TGTGCCAGCAGCCGTGGGGCCCTAGGAAACACAGATACGCAGTATTTT,CASSRGALGNTDTQYF
TRBV19,TRBJ2-3,.,11,.,TGTGCCAGTAGTATAGGGGATACGCAGTATTTT,CASSIGDTQYF
TRBV5-1,TRBJ2-2,TRBD2,18,.,TGCGCCAGCAGTGAAGGGGTAGCGGGAGTAGGCGGCACCGGGGAGCTGTTTTTT,CASSEGVAGVGGTGELFF
TRBV27,TRBJ1-1,TRBD1,15,.,TGTGCCAGCAGTTTTCTGGGACAGTCGAACACTGAAGCTTTCTTT,CASSFLGQSNTEAFF
TRBV19,TRBJ2-2,.,12,.,TGTGCCAGTAGCTCAGTCACCGGGGAGCTGTTTTTT,CASSSVTGELFF
TRBV15,TRBJ2-1,.,14,.,TGTGCCACTGGTAGTGGAGGGACGTACAATGAGCAGTTCTTC,CATGSGGTYNEQFF
TRBV5-1,TRBJ1-5,.,15,.,TGCGCCAGCAGCTTGGGCACAGCCCGAGAGCAGCCCCAGCATTTT,CASSLGTAREQPQHF
TRBV2,TRBJ2-7,TRBD1,14,.,TGTGCCAGCAACGCACAGGGGGCTTTCAACGAGCAGTACTTC,CASNAQGAFNEQYF
TRBV10-2,TRBJ2-4,TRBD2,16,once,TGCGCCAGCACTAAGCGGGAGGCGGCGGCCAAAAACATTCAGTACTTC,CASTKREAAAKNIQYF
TRBV28,TRBJ1-2,TRBD1,16,.,TGTGCCAGCAGTTTATATGGCGGGACAGGGGATCAAGGCTACACCTTC,CASSLYGGTGDQGYTF
TRBV7-3,TRBJ2-2,TRBD2,18,.,TGTGCCAGCAGCTTAACGACTAGCGGGATCGTTGACACCGGGGAGCTGTTTTTT,CASSLTTSGIVDTGELFF
TRBV9,TRBJ2-1,TRBD2,16,.,TGTGCCAGCAGCCCGATAGCGGGAGGATCATACAGTGAGCAGTTCTTC,CASSPIAGGSYSEQFF
TRBV5-8,TRBJ1-5,.,15,.,TGTGCCAGCAGCCGAGACGGCAGGGGCAATCAGCCCCAGCATTTT,CASSRDGRGNQPQHF
TRBV6-4,TRBJ1-5,TRBD1,15,.,TGTGCCAGCAGCCAGAACAGGGGCCCCAATCAGCCCCAGCATTTT,CASSQNRGPNQPQHF